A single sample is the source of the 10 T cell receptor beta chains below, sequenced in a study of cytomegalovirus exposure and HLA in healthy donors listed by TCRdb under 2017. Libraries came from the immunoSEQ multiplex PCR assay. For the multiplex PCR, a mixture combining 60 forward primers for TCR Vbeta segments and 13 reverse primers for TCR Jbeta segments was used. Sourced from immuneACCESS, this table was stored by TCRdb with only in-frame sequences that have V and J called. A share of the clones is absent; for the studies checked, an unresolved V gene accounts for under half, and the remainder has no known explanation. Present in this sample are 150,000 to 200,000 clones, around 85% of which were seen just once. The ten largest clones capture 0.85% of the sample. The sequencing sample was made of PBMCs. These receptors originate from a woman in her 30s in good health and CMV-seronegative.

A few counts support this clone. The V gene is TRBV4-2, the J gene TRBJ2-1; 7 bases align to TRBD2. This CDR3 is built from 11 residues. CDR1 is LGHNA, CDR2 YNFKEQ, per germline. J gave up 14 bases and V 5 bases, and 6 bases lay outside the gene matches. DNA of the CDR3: TGTGCCAGCAGCGGGGCGGGAGTAGAGTTCTTC. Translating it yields CASSGAGVEFF.

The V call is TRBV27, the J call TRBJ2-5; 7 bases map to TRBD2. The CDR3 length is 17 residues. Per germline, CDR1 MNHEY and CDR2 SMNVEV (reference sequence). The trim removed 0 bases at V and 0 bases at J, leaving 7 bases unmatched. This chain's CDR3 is CASSLSTAGDYQETQYF. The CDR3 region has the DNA TGTGCCAGCAGTTTATCGACGGCGGGGGATTACCAAGAGACCCAGTACTTC.

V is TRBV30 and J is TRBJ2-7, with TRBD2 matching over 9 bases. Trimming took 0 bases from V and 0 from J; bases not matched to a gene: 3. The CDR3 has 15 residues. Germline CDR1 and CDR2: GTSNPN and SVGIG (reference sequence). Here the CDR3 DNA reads TGTGCCTGGAGTGTAGGGCGGGAGGGCTCCTACGAGCAGTACTTC. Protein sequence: CAWSVGREGSYEQYF. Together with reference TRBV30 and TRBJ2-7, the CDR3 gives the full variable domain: SQTIHQWPATLVQPVGSPLSLECTVEGTSNPNLYWYRQAAGRGLQLLFYSVGIGQISSEVPQNLSASRPQDRQFILSSKKLLLSDSGFYLCAWSVGREGSYEQYFGPGTRLTVT.

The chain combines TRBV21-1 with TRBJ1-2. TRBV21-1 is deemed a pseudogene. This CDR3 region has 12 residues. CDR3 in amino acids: CARVNTNYGYTF. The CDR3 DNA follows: TGTGCGCGGGTGAACACTAACTATGGCTACACCTTC.

CDR3 nucleotide sequence: TGTGCCAGCAGCAGCGGACAGGTGAACACCGGGGAGCTGTTTTTT. Its translation: CASSSGQVNTGELFF. The rearrangement joins TRBV6-5 to TRBJ2-2, with 7 bases identical to TRBD1. The CDR3 totals 15 residues. J gave up 1 base and V 6 bases, and 5 bases lay outside the gene matches. CDR1 is MNHEY and CDR2 is SVGAGI in the germline V gene.

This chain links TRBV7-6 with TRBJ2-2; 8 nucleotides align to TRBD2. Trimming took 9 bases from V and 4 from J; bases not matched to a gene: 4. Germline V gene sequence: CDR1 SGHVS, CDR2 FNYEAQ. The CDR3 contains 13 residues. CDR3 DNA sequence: TGTGCCAGTCGGGAGGGCCTCACCGGGGAGCTGTTTTTT. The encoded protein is CASREGLTGELFF.

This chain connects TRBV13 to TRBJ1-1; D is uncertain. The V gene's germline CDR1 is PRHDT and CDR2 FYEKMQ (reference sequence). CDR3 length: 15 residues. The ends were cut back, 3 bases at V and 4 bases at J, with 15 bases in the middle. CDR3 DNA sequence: TGTGCCAGCAGCTTTGCAGGCCGGGAGATCACTGAAGCTTTCTTT. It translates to CASSFAGREITEAFF. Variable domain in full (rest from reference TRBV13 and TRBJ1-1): AAGVIQSPRHLIKEKRETATLKCYPIPRHDTVYWYQQGPGQDPQFLISFYEKMQSDKGSIPDRFSAQQFSDYHSELNMSSLELGDSALYFCASSFAGREITEAFFGQGTRLTVV.

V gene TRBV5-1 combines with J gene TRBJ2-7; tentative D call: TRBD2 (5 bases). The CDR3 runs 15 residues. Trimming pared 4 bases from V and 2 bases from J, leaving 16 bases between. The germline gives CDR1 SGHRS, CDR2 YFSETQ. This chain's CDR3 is CASSAPGVTPYEQYF. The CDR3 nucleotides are TGCGCCAGCAGCGCCCCCGGGGTGACGCCCTACGAGCAGTACTTC.

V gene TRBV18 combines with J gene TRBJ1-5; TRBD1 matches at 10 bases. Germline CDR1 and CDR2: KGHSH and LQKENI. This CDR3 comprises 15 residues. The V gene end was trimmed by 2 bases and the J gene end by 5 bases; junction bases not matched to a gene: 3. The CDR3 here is CASSPGTGADQPQHF. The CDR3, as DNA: TGTGCCAGCTCACCAGGGACAGGGGCAGATCAGCCCCAGCATTTT. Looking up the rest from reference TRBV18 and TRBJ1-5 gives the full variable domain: NAGVMQNPRHLVRRRGQEARLRCSPMKGHSHVYWYRQLPEEGLKFMVYLQKENIIDESGMPKERFSAEFPKEGPSILRIQQVVRGDSAAYFCASSPGTGADQPQHFGDGTRLSIL.

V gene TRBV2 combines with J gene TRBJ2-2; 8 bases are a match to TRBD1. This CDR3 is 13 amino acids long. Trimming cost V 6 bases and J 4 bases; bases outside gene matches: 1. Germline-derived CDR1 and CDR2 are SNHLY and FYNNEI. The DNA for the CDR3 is TGTGCCAGCAGCGGACAGGGCACCGGGGAGCTGTTTTTT. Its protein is CASSGQGTGELFF. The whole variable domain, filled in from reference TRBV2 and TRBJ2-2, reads EPEVTQTPSHQVTQMGQEVILRCVPISNHLYFYWYRQILGQKVEFLVSFYNNEISEKSEIFDDQFSVERPDGSNFTLKIRSTKLEDSAMYFCASSGQGTGELFFGEGSRLTVL.